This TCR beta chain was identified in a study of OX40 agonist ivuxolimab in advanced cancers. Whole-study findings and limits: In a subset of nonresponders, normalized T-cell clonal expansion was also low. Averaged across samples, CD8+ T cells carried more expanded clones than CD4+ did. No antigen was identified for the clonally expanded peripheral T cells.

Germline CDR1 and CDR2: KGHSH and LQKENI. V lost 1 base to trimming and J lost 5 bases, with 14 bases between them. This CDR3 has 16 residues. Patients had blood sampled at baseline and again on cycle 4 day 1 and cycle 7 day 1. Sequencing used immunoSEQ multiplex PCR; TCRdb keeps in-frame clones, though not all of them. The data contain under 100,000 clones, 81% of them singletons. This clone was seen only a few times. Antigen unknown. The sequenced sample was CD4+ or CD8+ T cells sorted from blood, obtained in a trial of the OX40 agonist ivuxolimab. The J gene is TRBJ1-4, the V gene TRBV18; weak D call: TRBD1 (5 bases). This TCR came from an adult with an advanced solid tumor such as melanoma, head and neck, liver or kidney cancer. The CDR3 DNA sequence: TGTGCCAGCTCACCACTAACCGGGACGGTGAATGAAAAACTGTTTTTT. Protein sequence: CASSPLTGTVNEKLFF.